These T cell receptor beta chains were read from a single sample in a study of circulating CD8 cells and anti-PD-1 response in melanoma. TCRdb reprocessed the reads with MiXCR, giving one entry per CDR3 protein. This table has 150 to 200 distinct CDR3 sequences, about 5% appearing once. Sequencing used CD8+ T cells from PBMCs, obtained at baseline or after one month of anti-PD-1 therapy (not recorded which). These receptors were obtained from a human donor with melanoma. Both conserved end residues are part of each CDR3. Each record gives: clone size, J gene, D gene, V gene, CDR3 DNA, CDR3 protein. The D gene is left open where the match is weak. The size entry gives once, few or many counts, or a class when the clone is expanded.

large | TRBJ2-7 | NA | TRBV25-1 | TGTGCCAGCAGTGAAGCAGACTACGAGCAGTACTTC | CASSEADYEQYF
large | TRBJ2-7 | NA | TRBV12-3/TRBV12-4 | TGTGCCAGCAGTCCCATAGGCACTCCCACCTACGAGCAGTACTTC | CASSPIGTPTYEQYF
few | TRBJ2-7 | NA | TRBV28 | TGTGCCAGCACCGCGCCCCGGGGCGGTCAGTACTTC | CASTAPRGGQYF
hyperexpanded | TRBJ1-1 | NA | TRBV13 | TGTGCCAGCAGCTTAGGGGTCGGGGACACTGAAGCTTTCTTT | CASSLGVGDTEAFF
large | TRBJ1-6 | TRBD1 | TRBV2 | TGTGCCAGCAGCCTCAGGGACAGTAATAATTCACCCCTCCACTTT | CASSLRDSNNSPLHF
large | TRBJ2-1 | NA | TRBV20-1 | TGCAGTGCTAGAAGAGCGGACAATGAGCAGTTCTTC | CSARRADNEQFF
hyperexpanded | TRBJ2-2 | TRBD1 | TRBV6-2/TRBV6-3 | TGTGCCAGCAGCCCGGATCAGGGGGCCGTCGGGGAGCTGTTTTTT | CASSPDQGAVGELFF
medium-sized | TRBJ2-1 | TRBD2 | TRBV4-3 | TGCGCCGGCAGCCAAGAAGGTGCCAGCGGGGGCCCCAATGAGCAGTTCTTC | CAGSQEGASGGPNEQFF
large | TRBJ2-7 | NA | TRBV27 | TGTGCCAGCAGTTTATGGGGGGGGACAGGCCTAAACGACGAGCAGTACTTC | CASSLWGGTGLNDEQYF
medium-sized | TRBJ2-2 | NA | TRBV14 | TGTGCCAGCAGCCAAGCCACCACCGGGGAGCTGTTTTTT | CASSQATTGELFF
large | TRBJ2-1 | TRBD2 | TRBV6-2/TRBV6-3 | TGTGCCAGCCCACGTCAGCGGGAGGGGTATATCAATGAGCAGTTCTTC | CASPRQREGYINEQFF
large | TRBJ2-1 | TRBD2 | TRBV20-1 | TGCAGTGCTAGAGGGAGTCCTAGCGGAGAGAACAATGAGCAGTTCTTC | CSARGSPSGENNEQFF
hyperexpanded | TRBJ2-2 | TRBD2 | TRBV19 | TGTGCCAGTAGTCCGACTAGCCGCACCGGGGAGCTGTTTTTT | CASSPTSRTGELFF
large | TRBJ2-3 | NA | TRBV5-4 | TGTGCCAGCAGCCAACCATTAACTAGCACAGATACGCAGTATTTT | CASSQPLTSTDTQYF
large | TRBJ2-7 | TRBD1 | TRBV4-2 | TGTGCCAGCAGTCCCGGGACAGGTGACTACGAGCAGTACTTC | CASSPGTGDYEQYF
medium-sized | TRBJ2-3 | NA | TRBV28 | TGTGCCAGCAGTATCGGGGACTCGATCGATACGCAGTATTTT | CASSIGDSIDTQYF
hyperexpanded | TRBJ2-2 | NA | TRBV12-3/TRBV12-4 | TGTGCCAGCAGTTTCGGGACCGGCGGGGAGCTGTTTTTT | CASSFGTGGELFF
large | TRBJ2-7 | NA | TRBV20-1 | TGCAGTGCTATAAACCGGGATAACCCCTACGAGCAGTACTTC | CSAINRDNPYEQYF
medium-sized | TRBJ2-5 | NA | TRBV29-1 | TGCAGCGTTGAAAAGGACTACCAAGAGACCCAGTACTTC | CSVEKDYQETQYF
large | TRBJ2-2 | NA | TRBV2 | TGTGCCAGCGGGCCGGGCACCGGGGAGCTGTTTTTT | CASGPGTGELFF
large | TRBJ1-1 | NA | TRBV13 | TGTGCCAGCAGCTTAGGGGGCGGGGACACTGAAGCTTTCTTT | CASSLGGGDTEAFF
large | TRBJ2-3 | NA | TRBV18 | TGTGCCAGCTCACCCACATTTGGACAGTCAGATACGCAGTATTTT | CASSPTFGQSDTQYF
large | TRBJ2-2 | TRBD2 | TRBV19 | TGTGCCAGTAAACGGGAGGCAGGGACTAACACCGGGGAGCTGTTTTTT | CASKREAGTNTGELFF
large | TRBJ1-1 | NA | TRBV19 | TGTGCCAGTAGTATCTCGAGTAACACTGAAGCTTTCTTT | CASSISSNTEAFF
large | TRBJ2-7 | TRBD1 | TRBV5-1 | TGCGCCAGCAGCGCCGGACAGGGGGCTTTCGACGAGCAGTACTTC | CASSAGQGAFDEQYF
medium-sized | TRBJ2-7 | TRBD1 | TRBV27 | TGTGCCAGCCGCACAGGGGGCGTGAACGAGCAGTACTTC | CASRTGGVNEQYF
large | TRBJ1-1 | NA | TRBV7-2 | TGTGCCAGCAGCTCAGACATAAGTTCGTCTGAAGCTTTCTTT | CASSSDISSSEAFF
hyperexpanded | TRBJ2-2 | NA | TRBV20-1 | TGCAGTGCTAGAGATGGAGTTACTGACACCGGGGAGCTGTTTTTT | CSARDGVTDTGELFF